The 18 T cell receptor beta chains listed next were all sequenced from one sample in a study of shared clonotypes between healthy human individuals. Sequenced by immunoSEQ multiplex PCR; TCRdb stores in-frame clones only, minus some. The profile covers approximately 350,000 clones, with approximately 74% appearing a single time and 9% to 12% taken by the ten largest. Sequencing was carried out using memory CD4+ T cells sorted from blood. Subset of the sample: CD45RA-negative fraction. The receptors were sampled from a man aged 25 to 40 in good health.

The V call is TRBV29-1, the J call TRBJ2-1; the D call may be TRBD1 or TRBD2 (6 bases each). Germline CDR1 and CDR2: SQVTM and ANQGSEA. The V end lost 4 bases, the J end lost 0 bases, and 19 bases lay between the germline ends. The CDR3 totals 17 residues. The CDR3 nucleotides are TGCAGCGTTGTAGGGGAATGGGGGGCCTCCTCCTACAATGAGCAGTTCTTC. This codes for CSVVGEWGASSYNEQFF.

This clone occurred a few times. The chain joins TRBV15 to TRBJ2-2; D ambiguous. Trimming cost V 6 bases and J 5 bases, with 13 bases left between them. The CDR3 contains 14 residues. The germline gives CDR1 LNHNV, CDR2 YYDKDF (reference sequence). CDR3 coding DNA: TGTGCCACCAGAATAAGTGCTGCGACCGGGGAGCTGTTTTTT. Its translation is CATRISAATGELFF.

V usage is TRBV5-1 and J usage is TRBJ2-5, with 9 bases lining up with TRBD1. From germline, CDR1 is SGHRS and CDR2 YFSETQ. The CDR3 spans 15 residues. Trimming at V came to 0 bases and at J to 3 bases, leaving 3 bases not matched to a gene. CDR3: CASSLDRGLKETQYF. The CDR3 region has the DNA TGCGCCAGCAGCTTGGACAGGGGGCTTAAAGAGACCCAGTACTTC.

The V call is TRBV19, the J call TRBJ1-2; D perhaps matches TRBD1 (6 bases). Between the trimmed V and J ends, which lost 8 bases and 8 bases, there was a span of 27 bases. Per germline, CDR1 LNHDA and CDR2 SQIVND (reference sequence). The CDR3 runs 16 residues. In DNA form, the CDR3 reads TGTGCCAGTGCCAGGGGCGCGGAAGTAACCCTTGGCGGCTACACCTTC. This gives the protein CASARGAEVTLGGYTF.

The J gene is TRBJ2-1, the V gene TRBV2, with TRBD1 matching 7 bases. CDR3 length: 15 amino acids. Trimming at V came to 1 base and at J to 7 bases, leaving 7 bases not matched to a gene. Germline V gives CDR1 SNHLY, CDR2 FYNNEI. The CDR3 protein is CASSEGGQKSNEQFF. CDR3 DNA sequence: TGTGCCAGCAGTGAAGGGGGACAGAAATCTAATGAGCAGTTCTTC.

The chain employs TRBV10-1 and TRBJ2-2, with D perhaps TRBD2 (6 bases). Between the trimmed V and J ends, which lost 6 bases and 4 bases, there was a span of 15 bases. Germline V CDR1 and CDR2: WNHNN, SYGVQD (reference sequence). This CDR3 region has 15 residues. The CDR3 here is CASSAGPGFTGELFF. CDR3 DNA sequence: TGCGCCAGCAGCGCGGGACCCGGCTTCACCGGGGAGCTGTTTTTT.

The V gene is TRBV29-1, the J gene TRBJ2-1; D is ambiguous. CDR3 size: 10 residues. Per the germline V gene, CDR1 is SQVTM and CDR2 is ANQGSEA. Trimming left V 3 bases short and J 13 bases short, with 10 bases between. The CDR3 bases are TGCAGCGTTGACCCCACCGGACAGTTCTTC. Residues: CSVDPTGQFF.

The rearrangement joins TRBV18 to TRBJ2-2; D is undetermined. CDR1 is KGHSH and CDR2 is LQKENI in the germline V gene. The CDR3 is 15 amino acids. V was clipped by 1 base and J by 4 bases, with 10 bases between them. CDR3 nucleotides: TGTGCCAGCTCACCACTCCGGACGGGCACCGGGGAGCTGTTTTTT. Its translation is CASSPLRTGTGELFF.

The gene calls are TRBV19 and TRBJ1-5, with TRBD1 matching 7 bases. The CDR3 has 14 amino acids. CDR1 is LNHDA, CDR2 SQIVND, per germline (reference sequence). With V trimmed by 8 bases and J by 7 bases, 11 bases remained unmatched. In DNA, the CDR3 is TGTGCCAGTTCGTCCCGGGACAGTCGCCAGCCCCAGCATTTT. It specifies CASSSRDSRQPQHF.

This sequence joins TRBV25-1 and TRBJ2-5, with D possibly matching TRBD1 (6 bases). Germline CDR1 MGHDK, CDR2 SYGVNS. V shed 4 bases and J shed 2 bases, with 11 bases lying between them. The CDR3 consists of 14 residues. The DNA for the CDR3 is TGTGCCAGCAGTGGTCGGACAGAGCAAGAGACCCAGTACTTC. It is translated as CASSGRTEQETQYF.

The chain uses TRBV7-2 and TRBJ2-3; 13 nucleotides agree with TRBD2. Germline CDR1 is SGHTA and CDR2 is FQGNSA. The ends lost 4 bases at V and 4 bases at J; junction bases unmatched: 8. There are 17 residues in the CDR3. The chain's CDR3 is CASSSRGLAGRADTQYF. CDR3 sequence (DNA): TGTGCCAGCAGCTCACGGGGACTAGCGGGAAGGGCAGATACGCAGTATTTT.

V is TRBV7-9 and J is TRBJ2-2; 9 nucleotides match TRBD1. V lost 3 bases to trimming and J lost 4 bases; unmatched junction nucleotides: 6. This CDR3 comprises 16 residues. Per the germline V gene, CDR1 is SEHNR and CDR2 is FQNEAQ (reference sequence). DNA of the CDR3: TGTGCCAGCAGCTTTGGGGGGACAGGGATCACCGGGGAGCTGTTTTTT. It translates to CASSFGGTGITGELFF. The variable domain in full, completed from reference TRBV7-9 and TRBJ2-2, reads DTGVSQNPRHKITKRGQNVTFRCDPISEHNRLYWYRQTLGQGPEFLTYFQNEAQLEKSRLLSDRFSAERPKGSFSTLEIQRTEQGDSAMYLCASSFGGTGITGELFFGEGSRLTVL.

The CDR3 reads CASSELGRDREETQYF. CDR3 DNA: TGTGCCAGCAGTGAATTAGGGCGGGACAGGGAAGAGACCCAGTACTTC. The rearrangement uses TRBV25-1 and TRBJ2-5; 9 bases are shared with TRBD1. CDR3 size: 16 residues. Unmatched junction bases numbered 6, after V lost 1 base and J lost 3 bases. Germline-derived CDR1 and CDR2 are MGHDK and SYGVNS.

The V and J genes are TRBV28 and TRBJ1-2; no firm D call. The V and J ends lost 10 bases and 7 bases respectively, with 19 bases between them. The CDR3 runs 13 residues. Germline lookup yields CDR1 MDHEN and CDR2 SYDVKM. CDR3 loop: CATPAGILGGYTF. CDR3 bases: TGTGCCACCCCCGCGGGGATTCTCGGTGGCTACACCTTC.

V gene TRBV6-5 combines with J gene TRBJ1-1; D is perhaps TRBD1 (6 bases). Germline V lookup: CDR1 MNHEY, CDR2 SVGAGI. V lost 4 bases and J lost 8, with 11 bases in between. CDR3 length: 12 amino acids. The CDR3 nucleotides read TGTGCCAGCAGTTGGCTCACAGGGGAAGCTTTCTTT. This translates into CASSWLTGEAFF.

CDR3 DNA sequence: TGTGCCAGCAGCCAACCGACTAGCGGGAGTGGAGAGCAGTACTTC. Its translation: CASSQPTSGSGEQYF. The V and J genes are TRBV7-4 and TRBJ2-7, with 12 bases matching TRBD2. Germline-derived CDR1 and CDR2 are SGHVT and SQSDAQ. Trimming cost V 5 bases and J 7 bases; bases outside gene matches: 9. The CDR3 consists of 15 residues.

The table lists this clone with a count of one. This chain links TRBV5-1 with TRBJ2-2, with 7 bases lining up with TRBD2. The CDR3 has 19 amino acids. Trimming at V came to 4 bases and at J to 1 base, leaving 16 bases not matched to a gene. Looked up from germline, CDR1 is SGHRS and CDR2 is YFSETQ. The CDR3 coding sequence is TGCGCCAGCAGCGGGAAGCCTAGCGGCCCAGCGTTGAACACCGGGGAGCTGTTTTTT. It codes for CASSGKPSGPALNTGELFF.

J is TRBJ2-6 and V is TRBV10-3; D may be TRBD1 (6 bases). Looked up from germline, CDR1 is ENHRY and CDR2 is SYGVKD. The CDR3 loop spans 16 amino acids. V lost 5 bases and J 3 bases, leaving 14 bases between the germline ends. The CDR3: CAISTGRGGGANVLTF. The CDR3 DNA reads as TGTGCCATCAGTACAGGGAGAGGCGGTGGGGCCAACGTCCTGACTTTC.